This T cell receptor (beta chain) is drawn from a study of blood T cell repertoires in COVID-19. Study background: Both acute and convalescent COVID-19 samples were obtained from the United States, Italy and Spain. Nucleic acid was either cDNA or gDNA, and it came from T cells, B-cell-depleted T cells, or PBMCs.

Participants were aged 18 to 89 years from about two dozen US areas. Clinical history reported by participants formed the basis on which cohorts were assigned. The assay was immunoSEQ multiplex PCR, and TCRdb's table has in-frame clones only and misses some. The sample lists about 180,000 clones, about 90% occurring once. The CDR3 runs 14 residues. Trimming took off 8 bases at V and 1 base at J, with 12 bases between the two ends. Germline CDR1 MNHEY, CDR2 SVGAGI. Sequenced sample: PBMCs or T cells enriched from blood (not recorded which). The receptor's source is a young woman who had recovered from COVID-19. This chain joins TRBV6-5 and TRBJ1-5; D is perhaps TRBD1 (6 bases). CDR3 amino acids: CASHNRESNQPQHF. CDR3 DNA sequence: TGTGCCAGCCACAACAGGGAGAGCAATCAGCCCCAGCATTTT.